A single sample gave rise to the 12 T cell receptor beta chains below, sequenced in a study of blood T cell repertoires in COVID-19. Only in-frame clones appear in the TCRdb table, and some are missing; sequencing was by immunoSEQ multiplex PCR. The profile shows roughly 340,000 clones, about 90% of them singletons. Source material: peripheral blood. These receptor sequences come from a woman aged 25-40 years with COVID-19, enrolled during active disease.

The V call is TRBV6-5, the J call TRBJ2-7; TRBD2 might be the D (6 bases). V shed 0 bases and J shed 7 bases, with 19 bases lying between them. CDR3 length equals 16 residues. From germline, CDR1 is MNHEY and CDR2 SVGAGI. In nucleotides, the CDR3 is TGTGCCAGCAGTTACTCGAATCTCAGGGCCCGGGGGGAGCAGTACTTC. It yields the protein CASSYSNLRARGEQYF.

The chain is built from TRBV9 and TRBJ2-1; perhaps TRBD2 as D (5 bases). This CDR3 contains 15 residues. Germline V gene lookup returns CDR1 SGDLS and CDR2 YYNGEE. V lost 0 bases and J lost 5, with 12 bases in between. CDR3 nucleotides: TGTGCCAGCAGCGTAGTTGGAGGATTTGACAATGAGCAGTTCTTC. Protein sequence: CASSVVGGFDNEQFF.

The V and J genes are TRBV18 and TRBJ1-6; D might be TRBD1 (6 bases). The CDR3 has 18 amino acids. V lost 3 bases and J 6 bases, leaving 21 bases between the germline ends. Germline CDR1 is KGHSH and CDR2 is LQKENI. CDR3 sequence reads: CASSPVYGQLGSNSPLHF. The CDR3 DNA follows: TGTGCCAGCTCACCTGTTTATGGACAGCTAGGAAGTAATTCACCCCTCCACTTT.

The chain couples TRBV19 to TRBJ1-2; D is uncertain. Per the germline V gene, CDR1 is LNHDA and CDR2 is SQIVND (reference sequence). Trimming stripped 4 bases from V and 4 bases from J, with 13 bases between. The CDR3 has 14 amino acids. CDR3 in amino acids: CASSTRAAGYGYTF. For the CDR3, the DNA is TGTGCCAGTAGTACCCGAGCAGCAGGCTATGGCTACACCTTC. Looking up the rest from reference TRBV19 and TRBJ1-2 gives the full variable domain: DGGITQSPKYLFRKEGQNVTLSCEQNLNHDAMYWYRQDPGQGLRLIYYSQIVNDFQKGDIAEGYSVSREKKESFPLTVTSAQKNPTAFYLCASSTRAAGYGYTFGSGTRLTVV.

The chain uses TRBV5-1 and TRBJ2-7; D is possibly TRBD1 (5 bases). CDR1 is SGHRS, CDR2 YFSETQ, per germline. The CDR3 covers 17 residues. V was clipped by 0 bases and J by 0 bases, with 16 bases between them. The CDR3 DNA reads as TGCGCCAGCAGCTTGGGCCATTCAAGGGGAAGCTCCTACGAGCAGTACTTC. Amino acids: CASSLGHSRGSSYEQYF.

J is TRBJ1-6 and V is TRBV30, with D possibly matching TRBD1 (5 bases). The germline V and J ends were trimmed by 2 bases and 9 bases, with 26 bases remaining between them. This CDR3 is built from 18 residues. Germline V gives CDR1 GTSNPN, CDR2 SVGIG (reference sequence). The CDR3 protein is CAWSNRHSGPLMGSPLHF. In nucleotides, the CDR3 is TGTGCCTGGAGTAATAGACATTCAGGGCCATTGATGGGTTCACCCCTCCACTTT.

The CDR3 nucleotides are TGCGCCAGCAGCCAAGATAACAATGAGCAGTTCTTC. Encoded protein: CASSQDNNEQFF. The rearrangement joins TRBV4-1 to TRBJ2-1; D is unresolved. Trimming cost V 0 bases and J 5 bases, with 2 bases left between them. Germline loops: CDR1 MGHRA, CDR2 YSYEKL. The CDR3 consists of 12 residues.

V usage is TRBV27 and J usage is TRBJ1-1; weak D call: TRBD1 (6 bases). Germline V gives CDR1 MNHEY, CDR2 SMNVEV (reference sequence). V was trimmed by 3 bases and J by 0 bases, leaving 14 bases between them. The CDR3 runs to 16 residues. The CDR3, as DNA: TGTGCCAGCAGTTTGTCTACAGGGTCCCTGAACACTGAAGCTTTCTTT. It encodes CASSLSTGSLNTEAFF.

CDR3 nucleotides: TGTGCCAGCAGTGAACGTGACAGGGGGCTTGTGGCAACTAATGAAAAACTGTTTTTT. It codes for CASSERDRGLVATNEKLFF. V is TRBV6-1 and J is TRBJ1-4; 10 bases line up with TRBD1. J lost 0 bases, V lost 2 bases, and 9 bases had no gene match. The V gene's germline CDR1 is MNHNS and CDR2 SASEGT. This CDR3 contains 19 residues.

The V gene is TRBV4-3, the J gene TRBJ2-1, with D possibly matching TRBD1 (6 bases). Germline CDR1 and CDR2: LGHNA and YSLEER. The CDR3 is 16 amino acids. The ends were cut back, 2 bases at V and 3 bases at J, with 14 bases in the middle. DNA of the CDR3: TGCGCCAGCAGCCAAACCCGGGACACTGGCTACAATGAGCAGTTCTTC. Translated, it gives CASSQTRDTGYNEQFF.

This clone was seen a few times. This rearrangement joins TRBV4-1 to TRBJ1-1; possible D gene TRBD1, 5 bases. Deletions cut 0 bases from V and 4 bases from J, with 18 bases between. This CDR3 contains 17 residues. Germline V gives CDR1 MGHRA, CDR2 YSYEKL. DNA for the CDR3: TGCGCCAGCAGCCAAGATCAAAGGAAAGGTACAGGCACTGAAGCTTTCTTT. This encodes CASSQDQRKGTGTEAFF.

V is TRBV15 and J is TRBJ2-7, with D possibly matching TRBD2 (6 bases). The CDR3 sequence is 14 residues long. Germline loops: CDR1 LNHNV, CDR2 YYDKDF (reference sequence). V shed 1 base and J shed 7 bases, with 14 bases lying between them. CDR3 amino acids: CATSRASRREEQYF. CDR3 bases: TGTGCCACCAGCAGAGCCAGCAGACGGGAGGAGCAGTACTTC.